What follows are 6 T cell receptor beta chains derived from one specimen sequenced in a study of T-cell memory formation after mild COVID-19. TCRdb passed the 5' RACE reads through MiXCR, listing each CDR3 protein once. The top ten hold 9.5% to 12% of the sample, which has under 250,000 distinct CDR3 sequences, about 27% seen once. The sequenced sample was PBMCs or a T cell subset sorted from them (not recorded which). These receptors were obtained from an adult woman who had mild COVID-19 (a few samples of this study predate the infection). Cell type and time point are not known.

The chain links TRBV20-1 to TRBJ1-2; D call uncertain. The CDR3 sequence is 12 residues long. Germline loops: CDR1 DFQATT, CDR2 SNEGSKA (reference sequence). The germline V and J ends were trimmed by 3 bases and 7 bases, with 12 bases remaining between them. The CDR3 loop is CSASEPGRGYTF. As DNA, the CDR3 is TGCAGTGCTAGCGAACCCGGGCGTGGCTACACCTTC.

The chain joins TRBV10-3 to TRBJ2-5; 10 bases align to TRBD2. V shed 10 bases and J 5 bases; nucleotides not matched to a gene: 10. Germline V gives CDR1 ENHRY, CDR2 SYGVKD. The CDR3 sequence is 14 residues long. CDR3 DNA sequence: TGTGCCAACTCCCTAGCGGGGGCCGGGGAGACCCAGTACTTC. Residues: CANSLAGAGETQYF.

The chain couples TRBV2 to TRBJ1-1; D possibly corresponds to TRBD1 (5 bases). Trimming removed 4 bases from V and 1 base from J, with 7 bases in between. Per germline, CDR1 SNHLY and CDR2 FYNNEI. The length of the CDR3 is 13 residues. The CDR3 region is CASSGRANTEAFF. The CDR3 DNA reads TGTGCCAGCAGTGGCAGGGCGAACACTGAAGCTTTCTTT. Together with reference TRBV2 and TRBJ1-1, the CDR3 gives the full variable domain: EPEVTQTPSHQVTQMGQEVILRCVPISNHLYFYWYRQILGQKVEFLVSFYNNEISEKSEIFDDQFSVERPDGSNFTLKIRSTKLEDSAMYFCASSGRANTEAFFGQGTRLTVV.

This clonotype showed up just a few times. This sequence joins TRBV11-1 and TRBJ2-7; the match to TRBD2 covers 10 bases. The CDR3 extends over 14 amino acids. Losses at the gene ends were 4 bases for V and 6 bases for J; bases not matched to a gene: 6. Germline V gives CDR1 SGHAT, CDR2 FQDESV (reference sequence). CDR3 region: CASSSRLAGAEQYF. The CDR3 DNA follows: TGTGCCAGCAGCTCGCGACTAGCGGGCGCCGAGCAGTACTTC.

The V and J genes are TRBV19 and TRBJ1-3; D call uncertain. CDR1 is LNHDA, CDR2 SQIVND, per germline (reference sequence). Between the trimmed V and J ends, which lost 5 bases and 6 bases, there was a span of 14 bases. The CDR3 is 14 residues long. The CDR3 sequence: CASSPGTGSNTIYF. The CDR3 DNA reads TGTGCCAGTAGTCCCGGTACGGGCTCAAACACCATATATTTT.

This clonotype came up a few times. J is TRBJ1-6 and V is TRBV5-8; D remains ambiguous. In germline, CDR1 is SGHTS, CDR2 YDEGEE. V lost 0 bases, J lost 2 bases, and 9 bases lay in between. The CDR3 covers 16 residues. CDR3 coding DNA: TGTGCCAGCAGCTTGGGTCCGGCAACCTATAATTCACCCCTCCACTTT. This codes for CASSLGPATYNSPLHF.